This paragraph covers one T cell receptor (beta chain) sequence. Method: immunoSEQ multiplex PCR; TCRdb's copy keeps in-frame clones and lacks some. In the table there are about 130,000 clones, 85% to 95% of which are singletons. The record originates from a study of control samples from healthy donors and cancer patients. CDR3 length equals 13 residues. Trimming left V 5 bases short and J 4 bases short, with 11 bases between. Germline V CDR1 and CDR2: MDHEN, SYDVKM. The receptor comes from a man aged 55 to 70 with colorectal cancer. Source material: PBMCs. The V and J genes are TRBV28 and TRBJ1-2; the D is unclear. The CDR3 here is CASSPSGVYGYTF. The CDR3 nucleotides read TGTGCCAGCAGTCCCTCAGGTGTCTATGGCTACACCTTC.